Given below is one T cell receptor beta chain in context. Its antigen is as yet unknown. The data derive from a study of CXCR3-negative and CXCR3-positive naive CD8 T cells. Every CD8+ subset sample held more than 250,000 flow-sorted cells, done in triplicate. The CDR3 sequence is 16 residues long. Germline assignment: CDR1 SEHNR and CDR2 FQNEAQ (reference sequence). Study-wide results and limits: In both naive subsets diversity was comparably high, whereas memory CD8+ cells showed much lower diversity. Naive cells positive for CXCR3 carried more hydrophobic TRB CDR3s than CXCR3-negative ones.

UMI-labeled TRB cDNA libraries were prepared by 5' RACE. TCRdb reanalyzed the 5' RACE reads and collapses them to one entry per CDR3 protein, without DNA. The sample totals 130,000 or so distinct CDR3 sequences; its top ten clones hold around 0.37%. Sequencing was done on a sample of naive CXCR3+ CD8+ T cells from blood. As for subset: CD45RO-CCR7+CD27+CD95- naive CD8+ T cells expressing CXCR3 (TNR3+). The clonotype originates from a human donor in good health. Some clones in this sample may be carry-over from other donors' samples. The V gene is TRBV7-9, the J gene TRBJ2-1; the TCRdb call, TRBD2, lacks DNA for checking. The CDR3 here is CASSLGIGRESDEQFF.